A selection of T cell receptor beta chains follows, all from one sample in a study of blood T cells in healthy people across ages. Each CDR3 protein is one row after TCRdb ran MiXCR on the 5' RACE reads. The table lists about 1.4 million distinct CDR3 sequences, around 59% of them singletons, with about 6.7% in the top ten. Sequencing was done on a sample of blood. The receptors derive from a man between 18 and 29 years old in good health. Both conserved end residues are part of each CDR3. Fields, in order: J gene, V gene, CDR3 protein.

TRBJ1-6 TRBV3-1 CASSQDSIPQGPPLHF
TRBJ1-2 TRBV29-1 CSGLTTRSGYTF
TRBJ2-7 TRBV25-1 CASSKTNSGRKPYEQYF
TRBJ1-4 TRBV10-3 CAISEGGRGTNEKLFF
TRBJ1-3 TRBV27 CASSSQGRPGNTIYF
TRBJ1-1 TRBV20-1 CSAAGTERTEAFF
TRBJ2-3 TRBV7-2 CASSYSGAYGDTQYF
TRBJ2-3 TRBV7-2 CASSSPLAGGSDTQYF
TRBJ1-6 TRBV4-1 CASSQVPSGEYNSPLHF
TRBJ2-7 TRBV3-1 CASSQDFAGVLEQYF
TRBJ2-5 TRBV7-2 CASSLVGTSGRREQYF
TRBJ2-4 TRBV27 CASGDLAKNIQYF
TRBJ2-7 TRBV18 CASSRGTSGLYEQYF
TRBJ2-2 TRBV7-9 CASRGLAGVVTGELFF
TRBJ2-2 TRBV12-3/TRBV12-4 CASSSQATNTGELFF
TRBJ2-7 TRBV30 CAWSPGTGSCEQYF
TRBJ1-2 TRBV28 CASSFYAGYTF
TRBJ2-1 TRBV4-2 CASSQDYNSYNEQFF
TRBJ2-1 TRBV20-1 CSARDRTGINEQFF
TRBJ1-2 TRBV27 CASSLTGEFNYGYTF
TRBJ2-1 TRBV12-3/TRBV12-4 CASSLVSINEQFF
TRBJ2-7 TRBV20-1 CSALTSGFYEQYF
TRBJ2-1 TRBV14 CASSQPGLALFF
TRBJ2-1 TRBV9 CASSASGGWNEQFF
TRBJ2-7 TRBV2 CASSESDLALSYEQYF
TRBJ2-1 TRBV15 CATSRDGTPWSNEQFF
TRBJ2-7 TRBV6-2/TRBV6-3 CASSALAGSEQYF
TRBJ1-5 TRBV9 CASSVSPLMGQPQHF
TRBJ2-3 TRBV2 CASSQRLAGGPTDTQYF
TRBJ2-4 TRBV18 CASSPPQGGNIQYF
TRBJ2-3 TRBV11-2 CASSLVTGEISDTQYF